Sequencing of this T cell receptor beta chain was carried out in a study of monozygotic twins with inflammatory bowel disease (dated by TCRdb to about 2019). Looking at the study overall: The full study comprised around 28 monozygotic twin pairs: nine German pairs (four IBD-concordant, five IBD-discordant) and 19 IBD-discordant Danish pairs. Disease-associated traits were sought mainly through comparisons between IBD patients and their genetically identical healthy co-twins within discordant pairs. Each individual had, on average, about 151 000 unique TCRalpha sequences and 181 000 unique TCRbeta sequences available for analysis.

The CDR3 runs 18 residues from the cysteine to the phenylalanine. Only the protein sequence is given. From a lookup of the germline V gene (reference sequence), CDR1 and CDR2 are SGHAT and FQDESV. An approximately 2.6 ml peripheral blood sample was drawn into PAXgene tubes per donor and stored at -80°C. Without any T cell sorting, total RNA was extracted from whole blood using the PAXgene blood miRNA kit on an automated QIAcube. Peripheral blood from monozygotic twin pairs who were concordant or discordant for inflammatory bowel disease underwent deep TCRalpha and TCRbeta repertoire profiling using unique molecular barcoding. For every twin pair, smoking habits were documented, and each individual was categorised as a current, former or never smoker. What the research found in general, with its limitations: Repertoire similarity did not differ between concordant and discordant twins, which could be due to limited statistical power. A decrease in TCRbeta repertoire diversity, as measured by inverse Simpson index, was observed in IBD patients compared with their healthy co-twins. Because patients were on differing immunosuppressive treatments, the repertoires may have picked up extra background noise and inter-individual variability. Fewer clonotypes were shared with other individuals by IBD patients than by healthy twins, most markedly in patients showing signs of disease activity. Different T cell subtypes could not be distinguished in the analysis. No single strong signal or clonotype linked to IBD turned up in the results, so the idea that one exists was not supported.

Library prep was done by 5' RACE. Preparation of each TCR library used approximately 3,500 ng of total RNA. cDNA was synthesized with SMARTScribe reverse transcriptase in eight separate reactions per sample. During cDNA synthesis, template switching introduced unique molecular identifiers that contained a 6-nucleotide sample barcode. Amplification of TCRalpha and TCRbeta cDNA involved two nested PCRs of about 15 and 9 cycles, and each PCR was followed by bead purification. Before amplification, the cDNA was both treated with uracil DNA-glycosylase and purified with the QIAquick PCR purification kit. In the second PCR, Illumina TruSeq-compatible adapters and sample-specific barcodes were added. Library quality and concentration were assessed using TapeStation and Qubit, and approximately 5 ng of each library was pooled. Pooled libraries were sequenced on an Illumina HiSeq2500 single-index Rapid Run with 2 x 100 bp reads and custom sequencing primers. In the original analysis: MiGEC version 1.2.6 was used for UMI-based consensus assembly to correct PCR and sequencing errors. MiXCR version 2.1.1 handled V(D)J alignment, clonotype assembly and CDR3 extraction. Normalisation of gene usage, clonotype sharing and MAIT/NKT TCR abundance was achieved by analysing the top 1000, 10 000 and 20 000 clonotypes per sample. After downsampling to 27 000 UMIs, diversity was calculated as the inverse Simpson index using the vegan R package. Statistical testing used paired Mann-Whitney U tests on the discordant twin pairs and applied Benjamini-Hochberg correction for multiple testing. After the reads were reprocessed by TCRdb, one entry was made per CDR3 protein sequence, with no DNA. The V and J calls and clone size come from TCRdb's table, not from the authors' own analysis. The sample's own table lists 150,000 to 200,000 distinct CDR3 sequences. The ten largest account for over 2.5% of the sample.

In the case of this clonotype: Its recognized antigen is unknown.

The V and J segments used are TRBV11-1 and TRBJ2-1; TCRdb names TRBD2, which stays unverified in the absence of DNA. The sequence was obtained from a human donor with ulcerative colitis or Crohn's disease, or a healthy co-twin of an affected twin (not recorded which). Sequencing was carried out using blood. The CDR3 region reads CASSSVGTRTDRPNEQFF.